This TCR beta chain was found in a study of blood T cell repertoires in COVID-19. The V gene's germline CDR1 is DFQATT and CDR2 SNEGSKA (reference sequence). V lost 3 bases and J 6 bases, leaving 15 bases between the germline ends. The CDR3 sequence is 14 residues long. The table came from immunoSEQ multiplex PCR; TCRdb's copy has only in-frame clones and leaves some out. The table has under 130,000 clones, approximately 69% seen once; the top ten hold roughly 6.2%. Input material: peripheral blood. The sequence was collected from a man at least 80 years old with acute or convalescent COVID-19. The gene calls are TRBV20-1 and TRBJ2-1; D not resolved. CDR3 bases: TGCAGTGCTAGTCCCCGTAGCAATATCAATGAGCAGTTCTTC. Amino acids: CSASPRSNINEQFF.